The clone carrying this T cell receptor (beta chain) was found many times. Its antigen is currently unknown. The entry originates in a study of T cells in Graves' hyperthyroidism and ophthalmopathy. Overall study findings and caveats: Ophthalmopathy could be told apart from stable hyperthyroidism with a 13 V-J model.

It was RNA transcripts that yielded the amplified TCR beta CDR3 regions. First-round RT-PCR targeting the TCR CDR3 was performed with the HTBI primer set. Using its own MiXCR run on the multiplex PCR reads, TCRdb lists one record per CDR3 protein. The sample records about 690,000 distinct CDR3 sequences, 15% to 20% being singletons. Patients aged 18 to 65 had newly diagnosed hyperthyroidism of under 2 months' duration. Uncontrolled infections, other autoimmune diseases, pregnancy or lactation led to exclusion of patients. Orbital computed tomography and thyroid ultrasound, together with serum TRAb and thyroxine and clinical symptoms, were used for diagnoses. Germline CDR1 is MNHNY and CDR2 is SVGAGI (reference sequence). Trimming shortened V by 0 bases and J by 4 bases, and 9 bases separated the two germline ends. CDR3 size: 14 residues.

This clonotype was obtained from a man between 45 and 60 years old with Graves' hyperthyroidism. Sequencing used blood. The rearrangement uses TRBV6-6 and TRBJ2-5; TRBD2 might be the D (6 bases). As DNA, the CDR3 is TGTGCCAGCAGTTACTCCGGAGGGCGAGAGACCCAGTACTTC. It codes for CASSYSGGRETQYF.